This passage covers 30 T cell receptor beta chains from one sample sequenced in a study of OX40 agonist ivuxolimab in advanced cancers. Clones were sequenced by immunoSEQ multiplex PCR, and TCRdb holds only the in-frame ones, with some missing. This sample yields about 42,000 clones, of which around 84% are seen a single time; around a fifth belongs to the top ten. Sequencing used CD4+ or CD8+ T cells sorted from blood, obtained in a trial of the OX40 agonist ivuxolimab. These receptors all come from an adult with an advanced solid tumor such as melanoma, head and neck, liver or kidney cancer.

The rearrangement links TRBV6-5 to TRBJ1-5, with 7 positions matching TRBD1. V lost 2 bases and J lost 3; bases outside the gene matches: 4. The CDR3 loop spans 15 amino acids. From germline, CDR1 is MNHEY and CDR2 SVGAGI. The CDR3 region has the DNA TGTGCCAGCAGTTACGGCAGGGGGGTCAATCAGCCCCAGCATTTT. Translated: CASSYGRGVNQPQHF.

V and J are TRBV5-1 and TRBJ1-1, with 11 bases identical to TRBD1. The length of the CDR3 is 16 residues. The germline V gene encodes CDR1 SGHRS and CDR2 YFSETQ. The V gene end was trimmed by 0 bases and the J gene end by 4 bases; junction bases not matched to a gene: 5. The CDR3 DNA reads TGCGCCAGCAGCTTGGGATGGGACAGGGGGAGCACTGAAGCTTTCTTT. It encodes CASSLGWDRGSTEAFF. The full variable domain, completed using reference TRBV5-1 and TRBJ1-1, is KAGVTQTPRYLIKTRGQQVTLSCSPISGHRSVSWYQQTPGQGLQFLFEYFSETQRNKGNFPGRFSGRQFSNSRSEMNVSTLELGDSALYLCASSLGWDRGSTEAFFGQGTRLTVV.

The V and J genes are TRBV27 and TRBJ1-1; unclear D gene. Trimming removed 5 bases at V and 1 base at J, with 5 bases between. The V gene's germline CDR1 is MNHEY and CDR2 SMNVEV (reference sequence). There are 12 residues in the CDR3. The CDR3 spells CASSLKNTEAFF. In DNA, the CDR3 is TGTGCCAGCAGTCTGAAGAACACTGAAGCTTTCTTT.

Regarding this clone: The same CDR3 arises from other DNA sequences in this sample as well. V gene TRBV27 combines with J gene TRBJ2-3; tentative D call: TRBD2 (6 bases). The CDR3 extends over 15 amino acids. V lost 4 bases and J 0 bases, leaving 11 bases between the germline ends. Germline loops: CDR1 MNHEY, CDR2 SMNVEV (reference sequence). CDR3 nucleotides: TGTGCCAGCAGTTCCGGGACTGTTAGCACAGATACGCAGTATTTT. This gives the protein CASSSGTVSTDTQYF.

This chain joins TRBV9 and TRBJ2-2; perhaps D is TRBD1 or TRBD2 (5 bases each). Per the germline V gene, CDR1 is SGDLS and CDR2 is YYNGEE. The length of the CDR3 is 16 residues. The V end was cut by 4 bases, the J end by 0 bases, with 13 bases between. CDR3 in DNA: TGTGCCAGCAGCTTGGGACGGCTCACGAACACCGGGGAGCTGTTTTTT. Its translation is CASSLGRLTNTGELFF.

The CDR3 sequence is CASSLGLPQGAFF. The CDR3 DNA is TGCGCCAGCAGCTTGGGTTTGCCCCAGGGAGCTTTCTTT. V usage is TRBV5-1 and J usage is TRBJ1-1; perhaps TRBD1 as D (5 bases). Germline assignment: CDR1 SGHRS and CDR2 YFSETQ. This CDR3 comprises 13 residues. V shed 0 bases and J shed 10 bases, with 13 bases lying between them.

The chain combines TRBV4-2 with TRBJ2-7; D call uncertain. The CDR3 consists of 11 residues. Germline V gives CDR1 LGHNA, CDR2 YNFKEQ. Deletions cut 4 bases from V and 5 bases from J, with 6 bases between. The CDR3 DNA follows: TGTGCCAGCAGCCTCCAAAACGAGCAGTACTTC. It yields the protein CASSLQNEQYF.

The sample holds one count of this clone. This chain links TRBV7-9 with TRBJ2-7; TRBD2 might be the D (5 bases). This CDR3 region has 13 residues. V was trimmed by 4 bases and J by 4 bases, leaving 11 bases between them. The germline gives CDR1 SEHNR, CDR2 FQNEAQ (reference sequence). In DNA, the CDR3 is TGTGCCAGCAGCTGGGCGCCGGGGTACGAGCAGTACTTC. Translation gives CASSWAPGYEQYF.

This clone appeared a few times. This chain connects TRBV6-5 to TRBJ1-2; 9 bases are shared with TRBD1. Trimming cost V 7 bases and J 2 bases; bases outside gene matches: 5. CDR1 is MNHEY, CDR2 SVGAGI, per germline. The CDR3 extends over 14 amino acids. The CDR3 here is CASTPTGGNYGYTF. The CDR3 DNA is TGTGCCAGCACACCGACAGGGGGAAACTATGGCTACACCTTC.

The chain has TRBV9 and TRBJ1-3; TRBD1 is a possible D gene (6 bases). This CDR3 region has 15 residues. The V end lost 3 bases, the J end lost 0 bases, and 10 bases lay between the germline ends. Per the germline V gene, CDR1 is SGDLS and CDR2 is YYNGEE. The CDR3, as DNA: TGTGCCAGCAGCGCAGGGGATGCCTCTGGAAACACCATATATTTT. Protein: CASSAGDASGNTIYF.

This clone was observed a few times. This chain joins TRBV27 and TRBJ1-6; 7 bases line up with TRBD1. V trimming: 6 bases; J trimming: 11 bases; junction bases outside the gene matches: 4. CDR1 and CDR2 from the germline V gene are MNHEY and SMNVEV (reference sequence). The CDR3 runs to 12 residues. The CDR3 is CASRAGGTPLHF. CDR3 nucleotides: TGTGCCAGCAGGGCAGGGGGAACACCCCTCCACTTT.

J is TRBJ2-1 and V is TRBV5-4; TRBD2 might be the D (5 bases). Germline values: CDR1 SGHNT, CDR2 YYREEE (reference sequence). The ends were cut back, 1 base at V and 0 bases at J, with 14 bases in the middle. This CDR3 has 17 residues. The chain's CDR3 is CASSLIGRESSYNEQFF. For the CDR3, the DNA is TGTGCCAGCAGCTTGATAGGCCGGGAAAGCTCCTACAATGAGCAGTTCTTC. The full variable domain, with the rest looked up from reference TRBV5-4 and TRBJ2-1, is ETGVTQSPTHLIKTRGQQVTLRCSSQSGHNTVSWYQQALGQGPQFIFQYYREEENGRGNFPPRFSGLQFPNYSSELNVNALELDDSALYLCASSLIGRESSYNEQFFGPGTRLTVL.

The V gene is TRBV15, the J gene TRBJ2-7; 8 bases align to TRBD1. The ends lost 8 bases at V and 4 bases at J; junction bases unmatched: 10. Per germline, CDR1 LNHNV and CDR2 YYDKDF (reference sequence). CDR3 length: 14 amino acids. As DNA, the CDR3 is TGTGCCACCTCTGGAGGGCAGGGGGCTTACGAGCAGTACGTC. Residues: CATSGGQGAYEQYV.

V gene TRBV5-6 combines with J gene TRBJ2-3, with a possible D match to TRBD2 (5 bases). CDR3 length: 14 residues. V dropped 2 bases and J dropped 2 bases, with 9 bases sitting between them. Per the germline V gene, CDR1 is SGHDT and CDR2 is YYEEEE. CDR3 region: CASSFPDFTDTQYF. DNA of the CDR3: TGTGCCAGCAGCTTCCCGGACTTCACAGATACGCAGTATTTT.

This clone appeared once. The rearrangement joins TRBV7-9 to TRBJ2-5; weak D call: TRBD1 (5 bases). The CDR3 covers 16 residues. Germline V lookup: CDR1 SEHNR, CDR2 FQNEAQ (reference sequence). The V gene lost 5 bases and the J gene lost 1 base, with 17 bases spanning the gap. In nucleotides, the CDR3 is TGTGCCAGCAGCCCGAGGACAACGGGTACCCAAGAGACCCAGTACTTC. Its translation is CASSPRTTGTQETQYF.

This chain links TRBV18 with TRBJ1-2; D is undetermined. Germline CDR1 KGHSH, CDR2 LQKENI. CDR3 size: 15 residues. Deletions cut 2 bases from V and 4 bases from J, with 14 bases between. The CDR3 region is CASSPIDDGGYGYTF. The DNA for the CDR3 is TGTGCCAGCTCACCAATTGATGATGGCGGCTATGGCTACACCTTC.

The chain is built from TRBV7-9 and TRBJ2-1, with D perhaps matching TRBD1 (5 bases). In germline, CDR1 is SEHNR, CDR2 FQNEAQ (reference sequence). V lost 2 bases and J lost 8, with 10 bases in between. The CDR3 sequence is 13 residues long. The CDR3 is CASSLIQGDEQFF. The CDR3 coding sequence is TGTGCCAGCAGCTTAATCCAGGGCGATGAGCAGTTCTTC.

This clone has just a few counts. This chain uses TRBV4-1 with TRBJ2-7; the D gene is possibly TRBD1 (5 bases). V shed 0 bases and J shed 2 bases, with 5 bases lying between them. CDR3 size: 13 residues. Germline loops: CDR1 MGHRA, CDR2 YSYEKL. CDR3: CASSQEGAYEQYF. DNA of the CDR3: TGCGCCAGCAGCCAAGAAGGGGCCTACGAGCAGTACTTC.

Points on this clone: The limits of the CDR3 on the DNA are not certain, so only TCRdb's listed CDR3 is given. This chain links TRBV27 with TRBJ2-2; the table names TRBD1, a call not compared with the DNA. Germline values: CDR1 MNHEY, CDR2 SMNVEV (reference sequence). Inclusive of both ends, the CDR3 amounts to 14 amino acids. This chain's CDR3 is CASSGGQYFGELFF.

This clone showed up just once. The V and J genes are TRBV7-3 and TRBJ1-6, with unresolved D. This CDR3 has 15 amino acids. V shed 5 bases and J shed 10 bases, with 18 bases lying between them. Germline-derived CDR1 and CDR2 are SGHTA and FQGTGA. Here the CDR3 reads CASSGGAGSESPLHF. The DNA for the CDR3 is TGTGCCAGCAGCGGAGGAGCAGGCTCAGAATCACCCCTCCACTTT.

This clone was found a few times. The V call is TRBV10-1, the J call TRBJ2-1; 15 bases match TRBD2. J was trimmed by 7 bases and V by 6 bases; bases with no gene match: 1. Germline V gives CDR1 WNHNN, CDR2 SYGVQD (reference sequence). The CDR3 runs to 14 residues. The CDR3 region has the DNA TGCGCCAGCAGCGGACTAGCGGGGGGGAATGAGCAGTTCTTC. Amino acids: CASSGLAGGNEQFF.

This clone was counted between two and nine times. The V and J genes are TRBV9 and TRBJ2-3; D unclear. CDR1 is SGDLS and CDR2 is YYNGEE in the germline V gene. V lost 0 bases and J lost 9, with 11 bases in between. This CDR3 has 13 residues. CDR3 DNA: TGTGCCAGCAGCGTAGGAGACGATGGCACGCAGTATTTT. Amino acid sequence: CASSVGDDGTQYF.

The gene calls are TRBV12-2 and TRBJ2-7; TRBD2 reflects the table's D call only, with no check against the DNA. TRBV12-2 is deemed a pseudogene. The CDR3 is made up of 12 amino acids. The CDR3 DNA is TGTGCCAGCAGCTTAGAAGGGAGGGAGCAGTACTTC. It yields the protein CASSLEGREQYF.

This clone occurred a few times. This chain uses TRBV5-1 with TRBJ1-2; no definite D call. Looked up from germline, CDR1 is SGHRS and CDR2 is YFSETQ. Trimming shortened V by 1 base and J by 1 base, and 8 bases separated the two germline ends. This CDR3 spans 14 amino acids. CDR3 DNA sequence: TGCGCCAGCAGCTTGTTAGAGGGTAACTATGGCTACACCTTC. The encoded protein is CASSLLEGNYGYTF.

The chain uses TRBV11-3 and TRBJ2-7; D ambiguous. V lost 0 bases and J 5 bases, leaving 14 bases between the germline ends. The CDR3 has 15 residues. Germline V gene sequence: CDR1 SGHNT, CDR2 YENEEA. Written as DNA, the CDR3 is TGTGCCAGCAGCTTAGATGAAGTCGACTTGGACGAGCAGTACTTC. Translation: CASSLDEVDLDEQYF.

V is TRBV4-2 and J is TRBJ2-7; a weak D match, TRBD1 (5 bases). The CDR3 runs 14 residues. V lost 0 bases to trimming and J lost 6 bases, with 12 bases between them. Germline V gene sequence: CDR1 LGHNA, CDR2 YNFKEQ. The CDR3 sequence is CASSQDGARAEQYF. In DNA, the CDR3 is TGTGCCAGCAGCCAAGATGGGGCCAGGGCCGAGCAGTACTTC.

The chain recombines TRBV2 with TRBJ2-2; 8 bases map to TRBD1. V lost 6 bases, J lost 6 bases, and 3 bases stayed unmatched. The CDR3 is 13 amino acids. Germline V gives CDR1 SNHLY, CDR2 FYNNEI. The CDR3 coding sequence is TGTGCCAGCAGGCGACAGGGGCCCGGGGAGCTGTTTTTT. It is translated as CASRRQGPGELFF.

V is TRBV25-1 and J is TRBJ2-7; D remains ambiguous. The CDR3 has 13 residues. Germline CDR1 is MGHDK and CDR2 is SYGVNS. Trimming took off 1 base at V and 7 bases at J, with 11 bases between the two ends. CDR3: CASSESFQGEQYF. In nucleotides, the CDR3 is TGTGCCAGCAGTGAATCCTTTCAAGGGGAGCAGTACTTC.

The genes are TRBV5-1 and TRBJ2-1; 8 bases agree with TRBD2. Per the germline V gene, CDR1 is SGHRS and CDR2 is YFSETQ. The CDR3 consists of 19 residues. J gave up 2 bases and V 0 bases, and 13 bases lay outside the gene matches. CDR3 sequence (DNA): TGCGCCAGCAGCTTGGGACTAAGCGGGGGCCCCACAGCCTACAATGAGCAGTTCTTC. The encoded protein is CASSLGLSGGPTAYNEQFF.

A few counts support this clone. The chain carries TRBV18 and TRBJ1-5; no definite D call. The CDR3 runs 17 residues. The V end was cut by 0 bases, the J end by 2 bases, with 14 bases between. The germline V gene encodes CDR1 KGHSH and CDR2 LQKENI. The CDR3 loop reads CASSPPVNTEGNQPQHF. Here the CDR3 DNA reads TGTGCCAGCTCACCACCGGTTAACACCGAGGGCAATCAGCCCCAGCATTTT.